The next 18 T cell receptor beta chains were all read from a single sample in a study of blood T cell repertoires in COVID-19. Sequencing was performed with immunoSEQ multiplex PCR; in TCRdb, only in-frame clones are kept and a portion is missing. Counted here are under 350,000 clones, 80% to 90% occurring once; the ten biggest clones make up about 4.2%. The source material was PBMCs or T cells enriched from blood (not recorded which). All receptors come from a woman aged 40-49 years with acute COVID-19.

In DNA form, the CDR3 reads TGCGCCAGCAGCTTGGCCTGGCGGGAAGAGACCCAGTACTTC. Residues: CASSLAWREETQYF. V usage is TRBV5-1 and J usage is TRBJ2-5; tentatively, D is TRBD2 (5 bases). Germline values: CDR1 SGHRS, CDR2 YFSETQ. The CDR3 has 14 amino acids. V was shortened by 0 bases and J by 3 bases, with 9 bases between the two germline ends.

The chain joins TRBV7-3 to TRBJ1-4; a possible D gene is TRBD1 (5 bases). Germline V lookup: CDR1 SGHTA, CDR2 FQGTGA. The CDR3 sequence is 15 residues long. The V end was cut by 5 bases, the J end by 7 bases, with 17 bases between. Here the CDR3 reads CASSLGPNPTEKLFF. The CDR3 nucleotides read TGTGCCAGCAGCCTGGGGCCTAATCCTACTGAAAAACTGTTTTTT.

The chain uses TRBV10-3 and TRBJ2-1; TRBD1 agrees at 8 bases. V shed 11 bases and J 3 bases; nucleotides not matched to a gene: 9. The CDR3 runs to 14 residues. CDR1 is ENHRY, CDR2 SYGVKD, per germline. As DNA, the CDR3 is TGTGCCGCTGCAACAGGGGGAATCTACAATGAGCAGTTCTTC. It translates to CAAATGGIYNEQFF.

J is TRBJ1-1 and V is TRBV19, with 9 bases fitting TRBD1. Germline V CDR1 and CDR2: LNHDA, SQIVND (reference sequence). V was pared by 6 bases and J by 0 bases, with 11 bases of the junction left unmatched. This CDR3 has 17 amino acids. The CDR3 nucleotides read TGTGCCAGTAGCCCTGGGACAGGGAGACACATGAACACTGAAGCTTTCTTT. This gives the protein CASSPGTGRHMNTEAFF.

This chain uses TRBV7-9 with TRBJ1-1, with 7 bases that match TRBD1. The germline V gene has CDR1 SEHNR and CDR2 FQNEAQ (reference sequence). The J segment lost 5 bases and the V segment lost 5 bases, leaving 8 bases of the junction unmatched. The CDR3 loop spans 14 amino acids. CDR3: CASSVTGARTEAFF. The CDR3 nucleotides read TGTGCCAGCAGCGTTACAGGGGCGCGGACTGAAGCTTTCTTT. The entire variable domain, with the rest obtained from reference TRBV7-9 and TRBJ1-1, is as follows: DTGVSQNPRHKITKRGQNVTFRCDPISEHNRLYWYRQTLGQGPEFLTYFQNEAQLEKSRLLSDRFSAERPKGSFSTLEIQRTEQGDSAMYLCASSVTGARTEAFFGQGTRLTVV.

J is TRBJ2-1 and V is TRBV6-5; TRBD1 might be the D (6 bases). V lost 8 bases and J 5 bases, leaving 16 bases between the germline ends. Germline CDR1 reads MNHEY; CDR2 reads SVGAGI. The length of the CDR3 is 14 residues. The DNA for the CDR3 is TGTGCCAGCCGGGATACAGGGTTCCACAATGAGCAGTTCTTC. It translates to CASRDTGFHNEQFF.

The chain is built from TRBV5-3 and TRBJ2-1, with TRBD2 matching over 10 bases. TRBV5-3 has ORF status, its function being uncertain. V trimming: 1 base; J trimming: 6 bases; junction bases outside the gene matches: 10. CDR3 length: 17 amino acids. CDR3 nucleotides: TGTGCCAGAAGCTTGCCCCGGACTAGCGGAAAACCCAATGAGCAGTTCTTC. It is translated as CARSLPRTSGKPNEQFF.

The V call is TRBV28, the J call TRBJ2-1; the D gene is possibly TRBD2 (5 bases). CDR1 and CDR2 (germline): MDHEN, SYDVKM. The V and J ends lost 6 bases and 9 bases respectively, with 15 bases between them. The length of the CDR3 is 13 residues. CDR3 DNA sequence: TGTGCCAGCAGCCCCATTCTACGGGGTGAGCAGTTCTTC. This gives the protein CASSPILRGEQFF. The whole variable domain, remainder taken from reference TRBV28 and TRBJ2-1, is DVKVTQSSRYLVKRTGEKVFLECVQDMDHENMFWYRQDPGLGLRLIYFSYDVKMKEKGDIPEGYSVSREKKERFSLILESASTNQTSMYLCASSPILRGEQFFGPGTRLTVL.

The V and J genes are TRBV18 and TRBJ2-2; the D is unclear. Trimming pared 2 bases from V and 8 bases from J, leaving 6 bases between. Germline V gene sequence: CDR1 KGHSH, CDR2 LQKENI. The length of the CDR3 is 12 residues. The CDR3 sequence: CASSPKLGELFF. CDR3 bases: TGTGCCAGCTCACCAAAACTTGGGGAGCTGTTTTTT.

The rearrangement links TRBV3-1 (or the pseudogene TRBV3-2) to TRBJ2-6; possible D gene TRBD2, 5 bases. With 0 bases removed from V and 2 bases from J, the gap between germline ends came to 8 bases. CDR1 is LGHDT and CDR2 is YNNKEL in the germline V gene (reference sequence). The CDR3 totals 16 residues. CDR3 DNA: TGTGCCAGCAGCCAAGATTTCGGGGCTGGGGCCAACGTCCTGACTTTC. Its translation: CASSQDFGAGANVLTF.

The chain carries TRBV6-2 or TRBV6-3 and TRBJ2-1; 13 nucleotides align to TRBD2. CDR1 is MNHEY, CDR2 SVGEGT, per germline. The CDR3 consists of 20 residues. Germline trimming cut 2 bases from V and 3 bases from J; bases unmatched to any gene: 13. CDR3 amino acids: CASSYGLIGTSGINYNEQFF. The CDR3 coding sequence is TGTGCCAGCAGTTACGGGTTGATCGGGACTAGCGGGATTAACTACAATGAGCAGTTCTTC.

The chain uses TRBV3-1 (or the pseudogene TRBV3-2) and TRBJ1-5; 10 bases fit TRBD1. The ends lost 3 bases at V and 0 bases at J; junction bases unmatched: 5. The CDR3 runs to 17 residues. The germline gives CDR1 LGHDT, CDR2 YNNKEL (reference sequence). In nucleotides, the CDR3 is TGTGCCAGCAGCCACGGGACAGGGGACCTTAGCAATCAGCCCCAGCATTTT. It yields the protein CASSHGTGDLSNQPQHF.

This clone turned up a few times. The chain uses TRBV18 and TRBJ1-3; D is possibly TRBD1 (6 bases). The CDR3 extends over 15 amino acids. Germline loops: CDR1 KGHSH, CDR2 LQKENI. V was trimmed by 3 bases and J by 2 bases, leaving 11 bases between them. The DNA of the CDR3 is TGTGCCAGCTCACCCGATAGGACAGCTGGAAACACCATATATTTT. Translation gives CASSPDRTAGNTIYF.

The rearrangement links TRBV5-4 to TRBJ1-1, with D possibly TRBD1 on 5 matching bases. The germline V gene has CDR1 SGHNT and CDR2 YYREEE (reference sequence). The ends were cut back, 5 bases at V and 0 bases at J, with 11 bases in the middle. The CDR3 loop spans 14 amino acids. CDR3 loop: CASSLKGMNTEAFF. In DNA form, the CDR3 reads TGTGCCAGCAGTTTGAAGGGGATGAACACTGAAGCTTTCTTT. Complete variable domain (other parts from reference TRBV5-4 and TRBJ1-1): ETGVTQSPTHLIKTRGQQVTLRCSSQSGHNTVSWYQQALGQGPQFIFQYYREEENGRGNFPPRFSGLQFPNYSSELNVNALELDDSALYLCASSLKGMNTEAFFGQGTRLTVV.

CDR3 residues: CASSLKGAETYEQYF. CDR3 bases: TGTGCCAGCAGCTTAAAAGGGGCAGAGACATACGAGCAGTACTTC. V usage is TRBV7-2 and J usage is TRBJ2-7; tentative D call: TRBD1 (5 bases). V dropped 2 bases and J dropped 4 bases, with 15 bases sitting between them. The CDR3 is 15 residues long. Germline CDR1 and CDR2: SGHTA and FQGNSA.

Here the CDR3 DNA reads TGCGCCAGCAGCTTAGAACGGGACAGGGGATACGAGCAGTACTTC. This sequence encodes CASSLERDRGYEQYF. This chain connects TRBV5-1 to TRBJ2-7; 10 bases match TRBD1. Germline lookup yields CDR1 SGHRS and CDR2 YFSETQ. The CDR3 length is 15 residues. The J segment lost 4 bases and the V segment lost 2 bases, leaving 6 bases of the junction unmatched. The variable domain in full, completed from reference TRBV5-1 and TRBJ2-7, reads KAGVTQTPRYLIKTRGQQVTLSCSPISGHRSVSWYQQTPGQGLQFLFEYFSETQRNKGNFPGRFSGRQFSNSRSEMNVSTLELGDSALYLCASSLERDRGYEQYFGPGTRLTVT.

The chain couples TRBV12-3 or TRBV12-4 to TRBJ2-5; D is unclear. The CDR3 is 11 amino acids. Trimming took off 5 bases at V and 5 bases at J, with 6 bases between the two ends. The CDR3 loop reads CASSPRETQYF. The CDR3 coding sequence is TGTGCCAGCAGTCCCCGGGAGACCCAGTACTTC.

The chain recombines TRBV7-8 with TRBJ1-1; 9 bases line up with TRBD1. The CDR3 contains 17 residues. Germline CDR1 reads SGHVS; CDR2 reads FQNEAQ. J was trimmed by 6 bases and V by 4 bases; bases with no gene match: 15. CDR3 sequence: CASSSRERQGEVPEAFF. CDR3 nucleotide sequence: TGTGCCAGCAGCTCCAGGGAACGACAGGGGGAAGTTCCTGAAGCTTTCTTT.